This T cell receptor (beta chain) originates from a study of blood T cell repertoires in COVID-19. CDR3 length equals 13 residues. V shed 6 bases and J shed 0 bases, with 8 bases lying between them. Source study methods: For nucleated cells, counts were estimated from reference gene primer amplification. Sequencing was performed with immunoSEQ multiplex PCR; in TCRdb, only in-frame clones are kept and a portion is missing. V, J and clone size are taken as reported in that table, and D and trimming were inferred from the DNA itself. The sample carries about 110,000 clones, about four fifths recorded once.

Sequenced input: peripheral blood. The sequence derives from a human donor in a cohort sampled during active COVID-19. This sequence joins TRBV12-3 or TRBV12-4 and TRBJ1-1, with unresolved D. CDR3 DNA sequence: TGTGCCAGCAGCACGACTGTGAACACTGAAGCTTTCTTT. Its protein product is CASSTTVNTEAFF.